This T cell receptor beta chain was sequenced in a study of read filtering for tumor transcriptome and immune sequencing. Study-wide results and caveats: The CD138-negative fraction was mixed bone marrow immune cells, not pure T cells.

Germline assignment: CDR1 SEHNR and CDR2 FQNEAQ (reference sequence). Losses at the gene ends were 7 bases for V and 1 base for J; bases not matched to a gene: 11. The CDR3 is made up of 17 amino acids. Many counts were recorded for this clonotype. Its target is not known. From roughly 400 ng of RNA, a library with molecular barcoded alpha/delta and beta/gamma adaptors was made. In TCRdb, the reads were re-called with MiXCR into one record per CDR3 protein. The table has about 28,000 distinct CDR3 sequences, roughly an eighth seen once. Sequencing was carried out using a population of CD138-negative cells sorted from bone marrow. The gene calls are TRBV7-9 and TRBJ2-3; 10 bases fit TRBD2. This receptor was taken from a donor over 35 with multiple myeloma. CDR3 amino acids: CASTLVSGRAGTDTQYF. The CDR3 coding sequence is TGTGCCAGCACCCTGGTCAGCGGGAGGGCCGGCACAGATACGCAGTATTTT. Filled out from reference TRBV7-9 and TRBJ2-3, the complete variable domain reads DTGVSQNPRHKITKRGQNVTFRCDPISEHNRLYWYRQTLGQGPEFLTYFQNEAQLEKSRLLSDRFSAERPKGSFSTLEIQRTEQGDSAMYLCASTLVSGRAGTDTQYFGPGTRLTVL.